The present T cell receptor (beta chain) was sequenced within a study of cytomegalovirus exposure and HLA in healthy donors. V was clipped by 0 bases and J by 8 bases, with 16 bases between them. This CDR3 spans 15 amino acids. Looked up from germline, CDR1 is MNHNY and CDR2 is SVGAGI (reference sequence). Here immunoSEQ multiplex PCR was the method, and the copy in TCRdb shows in-frame clones only, minus some. The sample has around 140,000 clones; roughly 86% are singletons. Sequenced material: PBMCs. This rearrangement joins TRBV6-6 to TRBJ1-2, with a tentative D call TRBD1 (6 bases). The receptor was isolated from a man in his late teens or twenties in good health and CMV-seropositive. Here the CDR3 DNA reads TGTGCCAGCAGTTACTCTTTTGACTCAGGGGAAGGCTACACCTTC. Translating gives CASSYSFDSGEGYTF.